Below, 4 T cell receptor beta chains from the same sample are listed, as sequenced in a study of blood T cell repertoires in COVID-19. The method was immunoSEQ multiplex PCR; TCRdb's version includes in-frame clones alone and lacks a portion of them. The data show about 160,000 clones, over 90% seen once. The specimen sequenced was peripheral blood. These receptors were obtained from a man aged 45-65 years with acute or convalescent COVID-19.

The DNA for the CDR3 is TGTGCCAGCAGTTTATTATTCCAGCCCCAGCATTTT. It translates to CASSLLFQPQHF. This sequence joins TRBV28 and TRBJ1-5; D unresolved. CDR1 is MDHEN and CDR2 is SYDVKM in the germline V gene. Trimming stripped 1 base from V and 7 bases from J, with 5 bases between. There are 12 residues in the CDR3.

This chain connects TRBV9 to TRBJ2-7; 7 nucleotides line up with TRBD2. The CDR3 totals 15 residues. Germline V gene data show CDR1 as SGDLS and CDR2 as YYNGEE. J was trimmed by 3 bases and V by 3 bases; bases with no gene match: 9. CDR3 bases: TGTGCCAGCAGCGAAGCTAGCGGATCCATCTACGAGCAGTACTTC. The encoded protein is CASSEASGSIYEQYF.

The chain employs TRBV11-1 and TRBJ1-2; tentatively, D is TRBD1 (5 bases). The CDR3 totals 13 residues. CDR1 is SGHAT and CDR2 is FQDESV in the germline V gene (reference sequence). The ends were cut back, 7 bases at V and 0 bases at J, with 9 bases in the middle. CDR3 sequence reads: CASTSDTNYGYTF. CDR3 DNA sequence: TGTGCCAGCACATCGGACACTAACTATGGCTACACCTTC. Combining the CDR3 with reference TRBV11-1 and TRBJ1-2 gives the whole variable domain EAEVAQSPRYKITEKSQAVAFWCDPISGHATLYWYRQILGQGPELLVQFQDESVVDDSQLPKDRFSAERLKGVDSTLKIQPAELGDSAMYLCASTSDTNYGYTFGSGTRLTVV.

This clone was counted a single time. This chain connects TRBV19 to TRBJ2-1; possibly TRBD1 for D (6 bases). The V end was cut by 5 bases, the J end by 3 bases, with 17 bases between. The CDR3 is made up of 16 amino acids. CDR1 is LNHDA, CDR2 SQIVND, per germline (reference sequence). Written as DNA, the CDR3 is TGTGCCAGTAGTGTGGGGCAGGGGTACCTCTACAATGAGCAGTTCTTC. This codes for CASSVGQGYLYNEQFF.